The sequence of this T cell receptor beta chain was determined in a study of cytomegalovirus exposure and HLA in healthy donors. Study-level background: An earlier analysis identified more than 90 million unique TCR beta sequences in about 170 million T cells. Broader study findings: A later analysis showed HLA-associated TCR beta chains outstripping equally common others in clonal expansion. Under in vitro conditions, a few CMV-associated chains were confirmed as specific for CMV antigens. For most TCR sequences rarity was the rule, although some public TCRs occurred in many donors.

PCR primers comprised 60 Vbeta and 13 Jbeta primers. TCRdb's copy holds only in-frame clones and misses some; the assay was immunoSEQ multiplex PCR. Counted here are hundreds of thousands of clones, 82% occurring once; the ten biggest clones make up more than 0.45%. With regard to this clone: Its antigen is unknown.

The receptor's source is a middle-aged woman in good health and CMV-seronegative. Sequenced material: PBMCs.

The CDR3 spells CSVAGARDTQYF. CDR3 nucleotides: TGCAGCGTTGCGGGAGCCCGAGATACGCAGTATTTT. The chain joins TRBV29-1 to TRBJ2-3, with D possibly TRBD2 on 6 matching bases. Germline V gene data show CDR1 as SQVTM and CDR2 as ANQGSEA. Trimming left V 4 bases short and J 5 bases short, with 10 bases between. The CDR3 length is 12 residues.